The 27 T cell receptor beta chains below all came from one sample that was sequenced in a study of T cell responses to AZD1222 COVID-19 vaccine. The protocol was immunoSEQ multiplex PCR, while the TCRdb copy is restricted to in-frame clones and leaves out a portion. Of 200,000 to 250,000 clones listed, less than 95% are singletons. Sample: peripheral blood, taken 28 days after the second dose of the MenACWY control vaccine. The source of these receptors is an adult who received the MenACWY meningococcal vaccine as a control.

This chain uses TRBV19 with TRBJ1-2; D remains unclear. The V gene's germline CDR1 is LNHDA and CDR2 SQIVND (reference sequence). CDR3 length equals 14 residues. V gave up 6 bases and J gave up 0 bases, with 11 bases separating them. CDR3 sequence (DNA): TGTGCCAGTAGACCCGGAAGGGCTAACTATGGCTACACCTTC. Its protein is CASRPGRANYGYTF.

The chain is built from TRBV21-1 and TRBJ1-4; the D call in the table, TRBD1, was not verified against the DNA. TRBV21-1 counts as a pseudogene. CDR3 length: 14 residues. This chain's CDR3 is CASSTRHSGEKLFF. The CDR3 DNA follows: TGTGCCAGCAGCACCCGACACTCAGGTGAAAAACTGTTTTTT.

The J gene is TRBJ1-6, the V gene TRBV7-2; the match to TRBD1 covers 8 bases. In germline, CDR1 is SGHTA, CDR2 FQGNSA. The CDR3 covers 15 residues. Trimming took 5 bases from V and 8 from J; bases not matched to a gene: 8. CDR3: CASSAGQGGDSPLHF. CDR3 nucleotides: TGTGCCAGCAGCGCAGGACAGGGAGGAGATTCACCCCTCCACTTT.

The count of this clone is one. This chain joins TRBV7-8 and TRBJ1-2, with D hard to call. There are 13 residues in the CDR3. Germline CDR1 is SGHVS and CDR2 is FQNEAQ. The CDR3 region has the DNA TGTGCTATAGGGTCGGGCAGTAACTATGGCTACACCTTC. Protein: CAIGSGSNYGYTF.

The genes are TRBV2 and TRBJ2-1, with 7 bases identical to TRBD1. Germline trimming cut 4 bases from V and 6 bases from J; bases unmatched to any gene: 6. The germline V gene has CDR1 SNHLY and CDR2 FYNNEI. There are 14 residues in the CDR3. The CDR3 DNA follows: TGTGCCAGCAGTGGGTTGGGGACAGCCAATGAGCAGTTCTTC. Its protein is CASSGLGTANEQFF.

V gene TRBV5-1 combines with J gene TRBJ1-2; 8 bases are a match to TRBD1. The V segment lost 0 bases and the J segment 8 bases; nucleotides outside the gene matches: 15. The CDR3 length is 17 residues. CDR1 is SGHRS, CDR2 YFSETQ, per germline. CDR3 residues: CASSLAPTGVKHRGYTF. The CDR3 nucleotides are TGCGCCAGCAGCTTGGCCCCGACAGGGGTGAAGCACCGCGGCTACACCTTC.

The rearrangement joins TRBV4-2 to TRBJ2-3, with 8 bases fitting TRBD1. Germline V gene data show CDR1 as LGHNA and CDR2 as YNFKEQ. The CDR3 spans 16 residues. V lost 0 bases to trimming and J lost 6 bases; unmatched junction nucleotides: 8. The CDR3 bases are TGTGCCAGCAGCCAAGACCCCAGGGGGCGGACGGATACGCAGTATTTT. Encoded protein: CASSQDPRGRTDTQYF.

The genes are TRBV9 and TRBJ2-3; 7 nucleotides align to TRBD2. V shed 3 bases, J shed 3 bases, and the junction held 4 bases outside the gene matches. The CDR3 is 14 amino acids. Germline CDR1 SGDLS, CDR2 YYNGEE. The CDR3 sequence: CASSASGGTDTQYF. Written as DNA, the CDR3 is TGTGCCAGCAGCGCCTCCGGGGGGACAGATACGCAGTATTTT.

The chain carries TRBV30 and TRBJ2-5, with unresolved D. With 7 bases removed from V and 5 bases from J, the gap between germline ends came to 14 bases. Germline CDR1 is GTSNPN and CDR2 is SVGIG (reference sequence). This CDR3 has 12 residues. This chain's CDR3 is CASHLGSETQYF. The CDR3 DNA follows: TGTGCCTCACACCTGGGCTCTGAGACCCAGTACTTC.

The chain links TRBV7-3 to TRBJ1-2; 7 bases are shared with TRBD1. V shed 3 bases and J 2 bases; nucleotides not matched to a gene: 6. CDR3 length: 15 amino acids. CDR1 is SGHTA, CDR2 FQGTGA, per germline. CDR3 nucleotides: TGTGCCAGCAGCTTTGAAGGACAGGCGAACTATGGCTACACCTTC. This codes for CASSFEGQANYGYTF. Full variable domain (rest looked up from reference TRBV7-3 and TRBJ1-2): GAGVSQTPSNKVTEKGKYVELRCDPISGHTALYWYRQSLGQGPEFLIYFQGTGAADDSGLPNDRFFAVRPEGSVSTLKIQRTERGDSAVYLCASSFEGQANYGYTFGSGTRLTVV.

The CDR3 DNA is TGTGCCAGCAGCTTCGAGCGGGGGGGCTCCTACAATGAGCAGTTCTTC. It specifies CASSFERGGSYNEQFF. This chain links TRBV5-4 with TRBJ2-1; 10 nucleotides agree with TRBD2. Germline-derived CDR1 and CDR2 are SGHNT and YYREEE (reference sequence). Trimming at V came to 2 bases and at J to 0 bases, leaving 2 bases not matched to a gene. The CDR3 length is 16 residues.

The chain links TRBV28 to TRBJ1-6; 9 bases fit TRBD1. From germline, CDR1 is MDHEN and CDR2 SYDVKM. This CDR3 has 15 residues. With V trimmed by 5 bases and J by 7 bases, 6 bases remained unmatched. The CDR3 is CASSKQGAQNSPLHF. The CDR3 nucleotides read TGTGCCAGCAGTAAACAGGGGGCGCAGAATTCACCCCTCCACTTT.

V is TRBV9 and J is TRBJ2-3; TRBD2 matches 7 bases. The CDR3 is 16 amino acids. V lost 4 bases, J lost 4 bases, and 12 bases stayed unmatched. Germline V gene lookup returns CDR1 SGDLS and CDR2 YYNGEE. The CDR3 bases are TGTGCCAGCAGCCCCGGCGTGGGAGGGCCGGCAGATACGCAGTATTTT. Its translation: CASSPGVGGPADTQYF.

With respect to this clone: Other DNA sequences within the sample encode an identical CDR3. This rearrangement joins TRBV18 to TRBJ2-5; D may be TRBD1 (5 bases). CDR3 size: 13 residues. Trimming removed 3 bases at V and 1 base at J, with 6 bases between. Per the germline V gene, CDR1 is KGHSH and CDR2 is LQKENI. The CDR3 region is CASSPGLQETQYF. CDR3 bases: TGTGCCAGCTCACCGGGGCTCCAAGAGACCCAGTACTTC.

V gene TRBV25-1 combines with J gene TRBJ2-2; D remains unclear. Between the trimmed V and J ends, which lost 6 bases and 4 bases, there was a span of 12 bases. In germline, CDR1 is MGHDK, CDR2 SYGVNS. The CDR3 covers 14 residues. CDR3: CASSDAGGTGELFF. The CDR3 region has the DNA TGTGCCAGCAGCGACGCCGGCGGCACCGGGGAGCTGTTTTTT.

The J gene is TRBJ2-3, the V gene TRBV24-1; D might be TRBD1 (6 bases). Trimming cost V 9 bases and J 1 base, with 10 bases left between them. Per the germline V gene, CDR1 is KGHDR and CDR2 is SFDVKD. The CDR3 extends over 13 amino acids. The DNA for the CDR3 is TGTGCCACCGGGGGCGGCGGCACAGATACGCAGTATTTT. This translates into CATGGGGTDTQYF.

In its sample, this clone was seen a few times. The same CDR3 arises from other DNA sequences in this sample as well. J is TRBJ2-7 and V is TRBV6-1; D is ambiguous. Germline lookup yields CDR1 MNHNS and CDR2 SASEGT. V lost 3 bases and J lost 1, with 4 bases in between. The CDR3 has 12 residues. CDR3 in amino acids: CASSDSSYEQYF. CDR3 nucleotide sequence: TGTGCCAGCAGTGATAGTTCCTACGAGCAGTACTTC.

The chain links TRBV11-1 to TRBJ2-7; tentatively, D is TRBD1 (6 bases). The CDR3 is 14 amino acids. With 1 base removed from V and 6 bases from J, the gap between germline ends came to 13 bases. CDR1 is SGHAT, CDR2 FQDESV, per germline (reference sequence). The CDR3 region has the DNA TGTGCCAGCAGCTTAGTCACAGGGACGAGCGAGCAGTACTTC. Protein product: CASSLVTGTSEQYF.

The genes are TRBV29-1 and TRBJ1-1; no firm D call. This CDR3 is 13 amino acids long. V dropped 7 bases and J dropped 1 base, with 13 bases sitting between them. Germline V gene data show CDR1 as SQVTM and CDR2 as ANQGSEA. This chain's CDR3 is CSGSGQPNTEAFF. DNA of the CDR3: TGCAGCGGAAGCGGGCAGCCGAACACTGAAGCTTTCTTT.

This chain connects TRBV5-1 to TRBJ1-1; 10 bases map to TRBD1. The germline CDR1 and CDR2 sequences are SGHRS and YFSETQ. The CDR3 covers 14 residues. After removal of 4 bases from V and 4 bases from J, the junction contained 4 bases not matched to a gene. CDR3 sequence: CASSGTGAGTEAFF. In DNA form, the CDR3 reads TGCGCCAGCAGCGGGACAGGGGCGGGCACTGAAGCTTTCTTT.

This chain connects TRBV24-1 to TRBJ2-3; 10 positions agree with TRBD2. The CDR3 consists of 17 residues. Trimming removed 4 bases from V and 2 bases from J; junction bases left unmatched: 8. Germline CDR1 is KGHDR and CDR2 is SFDVKD. The CDR3 spells CATSDPLAGDPTDTQYF. The CDR3 DNA reads as TGTGCCACCAGTGACCCGCTAGCGGGAGATCCCACAGATACGCAGTATTTT.

The chain has TRBV29-1 and TRBJ1-2; D is ambiguous. Germline V CDR1 and CDR2: SQVTM, ANQGSEA. The CDR3 covers 11 residues. Trimming cost V 4 bases and J 7 bases, with 10 bases left between them. CDR3 in amino acids: CSVASGSGYTF. CDR3 coding DNA: TGCAGCGTTGCTTCCGGGAGTGGCTACACCTTC. The full variable domain, in which reference TRBV29-1 and TRBJ1-2 provide the parts outside the CDR3, is SAVISQKPSRDICQRGTSLTIQCQVDSQVTMMFWYRQQPGQSLTLIATANQGSEATYESGFVIDKFPISRPNLTFSTLTVSNMSPEDSSIYLCSVASGSGYTFGSGTRLTVV.

The V gene is TRBV19, the J gene TRBJ1-2; possible D gene TRBD1, 5 bases. This CDR3 region has 15 residues. V was trimmed by 6 bases and J by 4 bases, leaving 18 bases between them. Looked up from germline, CDR1 is LNHDA and CDR2 is SQIVND (reference sequence). The DNA for the CDR3 is TGTGCCAGTAGGGCAACAGCAGACAGTATCTATGGCTACACCTTC. Protein product: CASRATADSIYGYTF.

This clone has more than one count but fewer than ten. The CDR3 coding sequence is TGTGCCAGCAGTCCCAAAGGGATGGGACCCGGGGAGCTGTTTTTT. Its protein product is CASSPKGMGPGELFF. V is TRBV6-5 and J is TRBJ2-2; D possibly uses TRBD1 or TRBD2 (5 bases each). The length of the CDR3 is 15 residues. Germline V gene sequence: CDR1 MNHEY, CDR2 SVGAGI. The V end lost 5 bases, the J end lost 6 bases, and 16 bases lay between the germline ends.

The rearrangement joins TRBV7-8 to TRBJ2-1; 9 nucleotides align to TRBD1. This CDR3 has 16 residues. The V and J ends lost 2 bases and 4 bases, in that order; junction bases with no gene match: 6. Germline V gene data show CDR1 as SGHVS and CDR2 as FQNEAQ. CDR3 residues: CASSLSGTGTYNEQFF. CDR3 coding DNA: TGTGCCAGCAGCTTATCCGGGACAGGGACGTACAATGAGCAGTTCTTC.

The chain carries TRBV4-1 and TRBJ2-3, with D maybe TRBD1 (6 bases). The CDR3 is made up of 13 amino acids. The germline V gene has CDR1 MGHRA and CDR2 YSYEKL. Trimming removed 5 bases from V and 5 bases from J, with 11 bases in between. CDR3 sequence: CASSLSGVDTQYF. DNA for the CDR3: TGCGCCAGCAGCTTGTCAGGGGTAGATACGCAGTATTTT.

This sequence joins TRBV29-1 and TRBJ1-1, with TRBD1 matching over 8 bases. The CDR3 length is 14 residues. Germline lookup yields CDR1 SQVTM and CDR2 ANQGSEA. Unmatched junction bases numbered 9, after V lost 4 bases and J lost 5 bases. The CDR3 region has the DNA TGCAGCGTTGTGCAGGGGGCAACGGGGACTGAAGCTTTCTTT. Amino acid sequence: CSVVQGATGTEAFF.